The 5 T cell receptor beta chains listed next were all sequenced from one sample in a study of radiation and T cells in renal cell carcinoma. Treatment denoted: treatment-naive control, cytoreductive nephrectomy. Libraries were prepared by immunoSEQ multiplex PCR; TCRdb keeps only in-frame clonotypes and omits some of them. The sample gives more than 8,000 clones, roughly three fifths of which show up once; more than 7.5% is in the top ten. Sample: tumor tissue, taken from a patient whose treatment was nephrectomy without radiotherapy. These receptors originate from a man aged 35 to 55 with renal cell carcinoma.

The V gene is TRBV7-6, the J gene TRBJ2-1, with unresolved D. The germline V gene has CDR1 SGHVS and CDR2 FNYEAQ. The V end was cut by 0 bases, the J end by 6 bases, with 9 bases between. The CDR3 sequence is 14 residues long. CDR3 sequence reads: CASSLAESFNEQFF. CDR3 coding DNA: TGTGCCAGCAGCTTAGCGGAGTCTTTCAATGAGCAGTTCTTC. Based on the CDR3 plus reference TRBV7-6 and TRBJ2-1, the full variable domain is GAGVSQSPRYKVTKRGQDVALRCDPISGHVSLYWYRQALGQGPEFLTYFNYEAQQDKSGLPNDRFSAERPEGSISTLTIQRTEQRDSAMYRCASSLAESFNEQFFGPGTRLTVL.

The chain employs TRBV5-1 and TRBJ1-2; a weak D match, TRBD1 (6 bases). CDR1 and CDR2 (germline): SGHRS, YFSETQ. V was clipped by 5 bases and J by 3 bases, with 11 bases between them. The CDR3 is made up of 13 amino acids. The CDR3 protein is CASREQGHYGYTF. The CDR3 nucleotides are TGCGCCAGCAGAGAGCAGGGGCACTATGGCTACACCTTC.

This clone is deemed medium-sized. The V call is TRBV9, the J call TRBJ2-5; no firm D call. The CDR3 totals 12 residues. Trimming pared 0 bases from V and 3 bases from J, leaving 3 bases between. CDR1 is SGDLS and CDR2 is YYNGEE in the germline V gene. CDR3 nucleotide sequence: TGTGCCAGCAGCGTAGACGAAGAGACCCAGTACTTC. Amino acid sequence: CASSVDEETQYF.

In its sample, this clone is medium-sized (0.01 to 0.1%). The V call is TRBV6-1, the J call TRBJ2-7, with a tentative D call TRBD2 (5 bases). CDR3 length: 15 residues. CDR1 is MNHNS, CDR2 SASEGT, per germline. Trimming left V 6 bases short and J 2 bases short, with 17 bases between. CDR3 DNA: TGTGCCAGCAGGGAGAAGGTGGGAGACCCCTACGAGCAGTACGTC. This gives the protein CASREKVGDPYEQYV.

The J gene is TRBJ2-3, the V gene TRBV28, with TRBD2 matching over 9 bases. This CDR3 region has 15 residues. Germline CDR1 reads MDHEN; CDR2 reads SYDVKM. V gave up 8 bases and J gave up 1 base; unmatched junction bases: 7. The CDR3 is CASYATSGGTDTQYF. CDR3 coding DNA: TGTGCCAGCTACGCGACTAGCGGAGGCACAGATACGCAGTATTTT.